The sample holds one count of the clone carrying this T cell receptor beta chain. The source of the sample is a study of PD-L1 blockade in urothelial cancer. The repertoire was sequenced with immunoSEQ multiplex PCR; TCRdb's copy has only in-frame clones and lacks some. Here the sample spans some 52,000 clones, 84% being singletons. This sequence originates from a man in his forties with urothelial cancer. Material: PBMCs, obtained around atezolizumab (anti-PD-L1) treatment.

The DNA of the CDR3 is TGCGCCAGCAGCTTGCTGACTAGCGGGAGGCCCTACGAGCAGTACTTC. Residues: CASSLLTSGRPYEQYF. The chain has TRBV5-1 and TRBJ2-7; 13 bases are a match to TRBD2. J was trimmed by 2 bases and V by 1 base; bases with no gene match: 3. CDR1 SGHRS and CDR2 YFSETQ come from the germline V gene. The CDR3 length is 16 residues.